The 23 T cell receptor beta chains presented below share a single source sample, sequenced in a study of cytotoxic CD8 clonotypes in ibrutinib-treated CLL. Some clones are missing from TCRdb's copy, which holds only in-frame ones; the method was immunoSEQ multiplex PCR. Here the sample spans approximately 130,000 clones, around four fifths being singletons. Sequencing used PBMCs, obtained after 24 months of ibrutinib treatment. Source of these receptors: a human donor with chronic lymphocytic leukemia.

The chain uses TRBV11-2 and TRBJ1-2, with 7 bases lining up with TRBD1. This CDR3 spans 12 amino acids. Per the germline V gene, CDR1 is SGHAT and CDR2 is FQNNGV. V dropped 4 bases and J dropped 8; count of bases not matched to a gene: 4. The CDR3 sequence is CASSYRTGGYTF. The CDR3 coding sequence is TGTGCCAGCAGCTACCGGACAGGAGGCTACACCTTC. Using reference TRBV11-2 and TRBJ1-2 for the parts outside the CDR3, the full variable domain is EAGVAQSPRYKIIEKRQSVAFWCNPISGHATLYWYQQILGQGPKLLIQFQNNGVVDDSQLPKDRFSAERLKGVDSTLKIQPAKLEDSAVYLCASSYRTGGYTFGSGTRLTVV.

The chain uses TRBV28 and TRBJ2-7; D unclear. V lost 2 bases to trimming and J lost 3 bases, with 5 bases between them. CDR1 MDHEN and CDR2 SYDVKM come from the germline V gene. The CDR3 sequence is 12 residues long. DNA of the CDR3: TGTGCCAGCAGTTTAGTAATCTACGAGCAGTACTTC. Translated: CASSLVIYEQYF.

This sequence joins TRBV30 and TRBJ1-2, with D perhaps matching TRBD1 (5 bases). Per the germline V gene, CDR1 is GTSNPN and CDR2 is SVGIG (reference sequence). V lost 7 bases and J 2 bases, leaving 17 bases between the germline ends. The CDR3 spans 14 residues. CDR3 region: CAYSWGAGNYGYTF. CDR3 DNA sequence: TGTGCCTACTCTTGGGGCGCGGGCAACTATGGCTACACCTTC. The full variable domain, rest sourced from reference TRBV30 and TRBJ1-2, is SQTIHQWPATLVQPVGSPLSLECTVEGTSNPNLYWYRQAAGRGLQLLFYSVGIGQISSEVPQNLSASRPQDRQFILSSKKLLLSDSGFYLCAYSWGAGNYGYTFGSGTRLTVV.

This sequence joins TRBV6-5 and TRBJ2-3, with 7 bases that match TRBD1. The germline gives CDR1 MNHEY, CDR2 SVGAGI. This CDR3 contains 12 residues. J lost 6 bases, V lost 5 bases, and 2 bases had no gene match. DNA of the CDR3: TGTGCCAGCAGTACAGGGGTGGATACGCAGTATTTT. This codes for CASSTGVDTQYF.

This clone was counted only a few times. The V and J genes are TRBV18 and TRBJ2-7; TRBD1 might be the D (6 bases). V shed 0 bases and J shed 2 bases, with 8 bases lying between them. Germline CDR1 and CDR2: KGHSH and LQKENI. CDR3 length: 14 residues. The CDR3 DNA sequence: TGTGCCAGCTCACCACCGGGACAAACCTACGAGCAGTACTTC. Translating it yields CASSPPGQTYEQYF.

The gene calls are TRBV30 and TRBJ1-2; D is uncertain. Germline CDR1 and CDR2: GTSNPN and SVGIG (reference sequence). V shed 2 bases and J shed 8 bases, with 18 bases lying between them. The CDR3 totals 14 residues. Written as DNA, the CDR3 is TGTGCCTGGAGTTTAATAAGTGGGGTGCGCGGCTACACCTTC. As protein: CAWSLISGVRGYTF.

V usage is TRBV4-3 and J usage is TRBJ1-5; D uncertain. Germline CDR1 reads LGHNA; CDR2 reads YSLEER. Deletions cut 0 bases from V and 5 bases from J, with 8 bases between. CDR3 length equals 14 residues. The CDR3 is CASSQDGVHQPQHF. The CDR3 DNA reads as TGCGCCAGCAGCCAAGATGGGGTCCATCAGCCCCAGCATTTT.

Points on this clone: One end of the junction is discordant with germline, which a read error may explain. V and J are TRBV6-6 and TRBJ2-7; D may be TRBD1 or TRBD2 (6 bases each). CDR3 length equals 13 residues. CDR1 is MNHNY and CDR2 is SVGAGI in the germline V gene (reference sequence). CDR3 DNA: TGTGCCAGCAGAGAGGGGGGTTCCTCCGAGCAGTACTTC. This codes for CASREGGSSEQYF.

The chain combines TRBV5-6 with TRBJ2-7; 9 bases are shared with TRBD1. CDR1 and CDR2 (germline): SGHDT, YYEEEE. Unmatched junction bases numbered 8, after V lost 4 bases and J lost 0 bases. CDR3 size: 16 residues. CDR3 in DNA: TGTGCCAGCAGCCCAGGGACAGGGAGAGGCTCCTACGAGCAGTACTTC. Translated: CASSPGTGRGSYEQYF.

The J gene is TRBJ2-7, the V gene TRBV11-2; the D is unclear. Trimming removed 1 base from V and 3 bases from J, with 7 bases in between. This CDR3 region has 13 residues. Germline-derived CDR1 and CDR2 are SGHAT and FQNNGV. As DNA, the CDR3 is TGTGCCAGCAGCTTAGTTGGTATCTACGAGCAGTACTTC. Translation: CASSLVGIYEQYF.

The CDR3 protein is CATSRAAPEAFF. CDR3 bases: TGTGCCACCAGCAGAGCCGCACCTGAAGCTTTCTTT. This chain connects TRBV15 to TRBJ1-1, with unresolved D. Germline CDR1 is LNHNV and CDR2 is YYDKDF (reference sequence). V shed 1 base and J shed 6 bases, with 6 bases lying between them. This CDR3 is 12 amino acids long.

The chain joins TRBV19 to TRBJ1-6; 8 bases line up with TRBD1. CDR3 length: 15 amino acids. Unmatched junction bases numbered 7, after V lost 5 bases and J lost 7 bases. CDR1 and CDR2 from the germline V gene are LNHDA and SQIVND (reference sequence). CDR3 protein: CASSLNRQGNSPLHF. The CDR3 bases are TGTGCCAGTAGTCTGAATCGACAGGGGAATTCACCCCTCCACTTT.

CDR3 in amino acids: CASSAGTGFRGYTF. CDR3 coding DNA: TGTGCCAGCAGCGCCGGAACAGGGTTTCGTGGCTACACCTTC. The chain combines TRBV9 with TRBJ1-2, with a weak D call TRBD1 (6 bases). Germline CDR1 SGDLS, CDR2 YYNGEE. The V gene lost 3 bases and the J gene lost 7 bases, with 16 bases spanning the gap. The CDR3 totals 14 residues.

This chain links TRBV5-6 with TRBJ1-5; D remains ambiguous. Germline loops: CDR1 SGHDT, CDR2 YYEEEE. This CDR3 contains 15 residues. V lost 1 base and J 0 bases, leaving 8 bases between the germline ends. CDR3 sequence (DNA): TGTGCCAGCAGCTTGCCAGCTTATAGCAATCAGCCCCAGCATTTT. Its protein product is CASSLPAYSNQPQHF.

Only a few counts were recorded for this clone. The CDR3 DNA reads as TGTGCCACGGGACAGGGAGAGAACACTGAAGCTTTCTTT. This translates into CATGQGENTEAFF. V and J are TRBV10-3 and TRBJ1-1; TRBD1 aligns across 9 bases. The CDR3 extends over 13 amino acids. Germline V CDR1 and CDR2: ENHRY, SYGVKD. V shed 10 bases, J shed 1 base, and the junction held 4 bases outside the gene matches.

The chain employs TRBV2 and TRBJ1-6; D not certain. CDR3 length equals 12 residues. Germline V gene lookup returns CDR1 SNHLY and CDR2 FYNNEI. Trimming shortened V by 3 bases and J by 8 bases, and 5 bases separated the two germline ends. CDR3 loop: CASSDGDSPLHF. CDR3 nucleotides: TGTGCCAGCAGTGATGGGGATTCACCCCTCCACTTT.

The chain carries TRBV20-1 and TRBJ1-6; D unclear. Trimming cost V 5 bases and J 7 bases, with 6 bases left between them. Germline-derived CDR1 and CDR2 are DFQATT and SNEGSKA (reference sequence). The CDR3 length is 11 residues. This CDR3 reads CSALDNSPLHF. The CDR3, as DNA: TGCAGTGCTTTAGACAATTCACCCCTCCACTTT.

The gene calls are TRBV18 and TRBJ2-7, with 7 bases aligning to TRBD1. V shed 1 base and J 7 bases; nucleotides not matched to a gene: 4. Germline values: CDR1 KGHSH, CDR2 LQKENI. The CDR3 is 13 residues long. The CDR3 nucleotides read TGTGCCAGCTCACCACAGGCAGGGGGTGAGCAGTACTTC. Protein: CASSPQAGGEQYF.

This clone was counted a single time. This sequence joins TRBV19 and TRBJ1-4; D might be TRBD1 (6 bases). From germline, CDR1 is LNHDA and CDR2 SQIVND (reference sequence). The V and J ends lost 5 bases and 7 bases respectively, with 14 bases between them. The CDR3 runs to 14 residues. CDR3 protein: CASSSTGKGEKLFF. CDR3 coding DNA: TGTGCCAGTAGTTCTACAGGGAAGGGTGAAAAACTGTTTTTT.

In its sample, this clone was seen many times. The rearrangement uses TRBV19 and TRBJ2-4, with D possibly being TRBD1 or TRBD2 (7 bases each). Germline CDR1 reads LNHDA; CDR2 reads SQIVND (reference sequence). Trimming left V 7 bases short and J 0 bases short, with 19 bases between. The CDR3 extends over 17 amino acids. CDR3 sequence: CASTPETGRVAKNIQYF. The CDR3 nucleotides read TGTGCCAGTACCCCCGAGACAGGGAGGGTAGCCAAAAACATTCAGTACTTC.

This chain connects TRBV5-4 to TRBJ2-2; D perhaps matches TRBD1 (8 bases). V lost 3 bases and J 5 bases, leaving 20 bases between the germline ends. The germline gives CDR1 SGHNT, CDR2 YYREEE (reference sequence). The CDR3 contains 17 residues. This chain's CDR3 is CASSYGQGGTFTGELFF. The CDR3 nucleotides read TGTGCCAGCAGCTATGGACAGGGAGGGACATTTACCGGGGAGCTGTTTTTT.

The chain recombines TRBV28 with TRBJ2-7; the D is unclear. CDR3 length: 13 residues. CDR1 and CDR2 from the germline V gene are MDHEN and SYDVKM. V was cut by 5 bases and J by 2 bases, with 10 bases left in between. CDR3 sequence reads: CASSLRLPYEQYF. CDR3 nucleotide sequence: TGTGCCAGCAGTCTTCGATTGCCCTACGAGCAGTACTTC.

The CDR3 region is CASSFSGRASNEQFF. The CDR3 region has the DNA TGTGCCAGCAGCTTCAGCGGGAGGGCGTCAAATGAGCAGTTCTTC. This chain links TRBV7-2 with TRBJ2-1, with TRBD2 identical over 10 bases. Germline CDR1 is SGHTA and CDR2 is FQGNSA. This CDR3 comprises 15 residues. The V gene end was trimmed by 3 bases and the J gene end by 7 bases; junction bases not matched to a gene: 6.